These 25 T cell receptor beta chains came from one sample sequenced in a study of T-cell memory formation after mild COVID-19. TCRdb re-analysed the 5' RACE reads in MiXCR, keeping a single row per CDR3 protein. The table has around 340,000 distinct CDR3 sequences, around an eighth seen once. Specimen: PBMCs or a T cell subset sorted from them (not recorded which). These receptors were collected from a man aged 18 to 30 who had mild COVID-19 (a few samples of this study predate the infection). Cell type and time point are not known.

The chain recombines TRBV10-1 with TRBJ2-3, with 9 nucleotides matching TRBD2. Germline-derived CDR1 and CDR2 are WNHNN and SYGVQD (reference sequence). V was clipped by 3 bases and J by 7 bases; unmatched bases: 11. The CDR3 has 16 residues. The CDR3 sequence: CASSDVQRGVVNTQYF. CDR3 in DNA: TGCGCCAGCAGTGATGTCCAGCGGGGGGTTGTGAATACGCAGTATTTT.

This clonotype was seen more than once but under ten times. The chain is built from TRBV6-5 and TRBJ1-5; D ambiguous. The CDR3 extends over 13 amino acids. Germline values: CDR1 MNHEY, CDR2 SVGAGI. Trimming shortened V by 5 bases and J by 2 bases, and 7 bases separated the two germline ends. This chain's CDR3 is CASSRYGNQPQHF. CDR3 DNA sequence: TGTGCCAGCAGTCGGTACGGCAATCAGCCCCAGCATTTT.

At least ten counts were recorded for this clonotype. This rearrangement joins TRBV7-9 to TRBJ1-5; the match to TRBD1 covers 10 bases. The V segment lost 0 bases and the J segment 3 bases; nucleotides outside the gene matches: 2. The CDR3 consists of 16 residues. Germline-derived CDR1 and CDR2 are SEHNR and FQNEAQ (reference sequence). CDR3 in DNA: TGTGCCAGCAGCTTAGCCAGACAGGGGGCCAATCAGCCCCAGCATTTT. It encodes CASSLARQGANQPQHF.

A few counts support this clonotype. This rearrangement joins TRBV6-2 or TRBV6-3 to TRBJ2-5, with D possibly being TRBD2 (5 bases). V was cut by 4 bases and J by 11 bases, with 11 bases left in between. The CDR3 has 11 amino acids. From germline, CDR1 is MNHEY and CDR2 SVGEGT. The CDR3 loop is CASSLVRTQYF. DNA for the CDR3: TGTGCCAGCAGTTTGGTCAGGACTCAGTACTTC.

This clonotype was seen a handful of times. The chain joins TRBV19 to TRBJ1-4, with D uncertain. Germline-derived CDR1 and CDR2 are LNHDA and SQIVND (reference sequence). V lost 2 bases, J lost 0 bases, and 4 bases lay in between. This CDR3 comprises 14 residues. CDR3 nucleotide sequence: TGTGCCAGTAGTATAAGTGCAACTAATGAAAAACTGTTTTTT. Encoded protein: CASSISATNEKLFF. Full variable domain (remainder filled in from reference TRBV19 and TRBJ1-4): DGGITQSPKYLFRKEGQNVTLSCEQNLNHDAMYWYRQDPGQGLRLIYYSQIVNDFQKGDIAEGYSVSREKKESFPLTVTSAQKNPTAFYLCASSISATNEKLFFGSGTQLSVL.

This clonotype was found a few times. V gene TRBV7-3 combines with J gene TRBJ2-3, with 10 bases identical to TRBD1. J lost 4 bases, V lost 5 bases, and 6 bases had no gene match. The CDR3 covers 15 residues. Germline CDR1 reads SGHTA; CDR2 reads FQGTGA. CDR3 region: CASSRGGQGPDTQYF. The CDR3 DNA follows: TGTGCCAGCAGCCGAGGGGGACAGGGGCCAGATACGCAGTATTTT.

This clonotype came up a few times. The genes are TRBV7-9 and TRBJ2-2; D uncertain. The CDR3 spans 16 residues. The germline gives CDR1 SEHNR, CDR2 FQNEAQ (reference sequence). The V and J ends lost 7 bases and 5 bases respectively, with 20 bases between them. The chain's CDR3 is CASTPHGRVKTGELFF. CDR3 bases: TGTGCCAGCACCCCCCACGGACGGGTAAAGACCGGGGAGCTGTTTTTT.

The rearrangement joins TRBV9 to TRBJ2-5; maybe TRBD1 (6 bases). The CDR3 spans 14 residues. V dropped 3 bases and J dropped 5 bases, with 14 bases sitting between them. Germline V gives CDR1 SGDLS, CDR2 YYNGEE. This chain's CDR3 is CASSAEDSRETQYF. Written as DNA, the CDR3 is TGTGCCAGCAGCGCCGAGGACAGCAGGGAGACCCAGTACTTC.

This clonotype was counted only a few times. V gene TRBV7-2 combines with J gene TRBJ2-7; the D gene is possibly TRBD1 (5 bases). The CDR3 totals 15 residues. V was clipped by 2 bases and J by 0 bases, with 11 bases between them. Germline loops: CDR1 SGHTA, CDR2 FQGNSA. In DNA, the CDR3 is TGTGCCAGCAGCTTATGGACATTAGACTCCTACGAGCAGTACGTC. Translated, it gives CASSLWTLDSYEQYV.

This clonotype has a handful of counts. V usage is TRBV7-3 and J usage is TRBJ2-2, with TRBD1 matching 10 bases. The CDR3 totals 17 residues. Germline assignment: CDR1 SGHTA and CDR2 FQGTGA. Trimming cost V 0 bases and J 4 bases; bases outside gene matches: 5. CDR3 in amino acids: CASSLTSGTGATGELFF. CDR3 in DNA: TGTGCCAGCAGCTTAACGTCCGGGACAGGGGCCACCGGGGAGCTGTTTTTT.

V is TRBV5-1 and J is TRBJ2-3; 12 bases are shared with TRBD2. The CDR3 has 18 amino acids. Germline V CDR1 and CDR2: SGHRS, YFSETQ. Trimming removed 1 base from V and 0 bases from J; junction bases left unmatched: 6. The CDR3, as DNA: TGCGCCAGCAGCTTGCGGACTAGCGGGACCTCTAGCACAGATACGCAGTATTTT. The encoded protein is CASSLRTSGTSSTDTQYF.

This clonotype appeared a few times. The J gene is TRBJ2-2, the V gene TRBV5-1; D is uncertain. Germline CDR1 SGHRS, CDR2 YFSETQ. CDR3 length equals 14 residues. V was clipped by 0 bases and J by 7 bases, with 10 bases between them. Here the CDR3 DNA reads TGCGCCAGCAGCTTGGTCCATCCCGGCGGGGAGCTGTTTTTT. It encodes CASSLVHPGGELFF.

CDR3 bases: TGTGCCAGCAGCCCCCGGGACATTCCTGGAACGAGCACCGGGGAGCTGTTTTTT. It yields the protein CASSPRDIPGTSTGELFF. V is TRBV7-9 and J is TRBJ2-2, with a weak D call TRBD1 (6 bases). Germline V gene lookup returns CDR1 SEHNR and CDR2 FQNEAQ (reference sequence). The CDR3 loop spans 18 amino acids. V was cut by 5 bases and J by 4 bases, with 23 bases left in between.

The table lists this clonotype with a few counts. The chain links TRBV5-6 to TRBJ1-2; D is uncertain. Per the germline V gene, CDR1 is SGHDT and CDR2 is YYEEEE. The CDR3 extends over 14 amino acids. V was cut by 6 bases and J by 0 bases, with 12 bases left in between. CDR3 protein: CASTRRVSNYGYTF. In DNA, the CDR3 is TGTGCCAGCACCCGCCGTGTTTCTAACTATGGCTACACCTTC.

This chain links TRBV7-2 with TRBJ2-3; D possibly uses TRBD1 or TRBD2 (6 bases each). Trimming removed 5 bases from V and 3 bases from J, with 9 bases in between. From germline, CDR1 is SGHTA and CDR2 FQGNSA. This CDR3 has 13 amino acids. The CDR3 is CASSGGLTDTQYF. DNA of the CDR3: TGTGCCAGCAGCGGGGGGCTGACAGATACGCAGTATTTT.

This clonotype was counted a few times. This chain connects TRBV7-6 to TRBJ2-1; 14 bases map to TRBD2. The germline CDR1 and CDR2 sequences are SGHVS and FNYEAQ. V gave up 1 base and J gave up 8 bases; unmatched junction bases: 7. The CDR3 length is 17 residues. The CDR3 sequence: CASSLGTSGGRLDEQFF. The CDR3 bases are TGTGCCAGCAGCTTAGGGACTAGCGGGGGGCGGTTGGATGAGCAGTTCTTC.

In this sample, this clonotype turned up a few times. The rearrangement joins TRBV29-1 to TRBJ2-1; D possibly corresponds to TRBD1 (6 bases). Looked up from germline, CDR1 is SQVTM and CDR2 is ANQGSEA. This CDR3 spans 14 amino acids. The germline V and J ends were trimmed by 7 bases and 0 bases, with 13 bases remaining between them. The CDR3 spells CSGTPGHSYNEQFF. The CDR3 nucleotides are TGCAGCGGTACACCGGGACACTCCTACAATGAGCAGTTCTTC.

Worth noting for this clonotype: One end of the junction is discordant with germline, which a read error may explain. The chain links TRBV7-6 to TRBJ2-7; 7 bases agree with TRBD1. CDR3 length: 14 amino acids. CDR1 is SGHVS and CDR2 is FNYEAQ in the germline V gene. CDR3 in DNA: TGTGCCAGCAGCTTAGCGGGAATACCGGGACAGTTAAACTTC. Its protein product is CASSLAGIPGQLNF.

V and J are TRBV20-1 and TRBJ1-1; TRBD1 aligns across 7 bases. The CDR3 has 12 amino acids. V shed 8 bases and J 0 bases; nucleotides not matched to a gene: 3. The V gene's germline CDR1 is DFQATT and CDR2 SNEGSKA (reference sequence). CDR3 protein: CSRQGMNTEAFF. In DNA form, the CDR3 reads TGCAGTCGACAGGGAATGAACACTGAAGCTTTCTTT.

This clonotype has only a few counts. The chain uses TRBV20-1 and TRBJ2-3, with 9 bases fitting TRBD2. The CDR3 is 14 residues long. Germline CDR1 DFQATT, CDR2 SNEGSKA (reference sequence). The V segment lost 6 bases and the J segment 0 bases; nucleotides outside the gene matches: 4. The CDR3 sequence is CSAASGASTDTQYF. The CDR3, as DNA: TGCAGTGCGGCTAGCGGGGCGAGCACAGATACGCAGTATTTT.

V and J are TRBV3-1 and TRBJ1-4; 7 bases align to TRBD1. Germline CDR1 and CDR2: LGHDT and YNNKEL (reference sequence). This CDR3 has 15 amino acids. Trimming cost V 5 bases and J 8 bases; bases outside gene matches: 11. CDR3 nucleotides: TGTGCCAGCAGCTACCCAGGGCAGGGGGTGGAAAAACTGTTTTTT. Its protein is CASSYPGQGVEKLFF.

In this sample, this clonotype turned up a few times. The V and J genes are TRBV12-3 or TRBV12-4 and TRBJ1-1; D unclear. V dropped 6 bases and J dropped 0 bases, with 8 bases sitting between them. The length of the CDR3 is 13 residues. CDR3 nucleotide sequence: TGTGCCAGCAGCATTAATCTGAACACTGAAGCTTTCTTT. Translated: CASSINLNTEAFF.

The chain is built from TRBV7-9 and TRBJ2-2; D is uncertain. Germline-derived CDR1 and CDR2 are SEHNR and FQNEAQ (reference sequence). V shed 7 bases and J shed 4 bases, with 16 bases lying between them. The CDR3 spans 15 residues. The CDR3 protein is CASIPYGAFTGELFF. The CDR3 nucleotides read TGTGCCAGCATCCCCTACGGTGCTTTCACCGGGGAGCTGTTTTTT.

This clonotype was counted between two and nine times. The genes are TRBV4-3 and TRBJ2-7, with 11 bases matching TRBD2. Germline lookup yields CDR1 LGHNA and CDR2 YSLEER. Trimming took 3 bases from V and 2 from J; bases not matched to a gene: 6. This CDR3 has 16 amino acids. CDR3 protein: CASSQELAGAPYEQYV. Written as DNA, the CDR3 is TGCGCCAGCAGCCAGGAACTAGCGGGGGCCCCCTACGAGCAGTACGTC.

This chain connects TRBV24-1 to TRBJ2-5; TRBD2 is a possible D gene (7 bases). V lost 7 bases, J lost 0 bases, and 17 bases lay in between. The V gene's germline CDR1 is KGHDR and CDR2 SFDVKD. The CDR3 runs to 16 residues. CDR3 in amino acids: CATSAVRGGDQETQYF. CDR3 sequence (DNA): TGTGCCACCAGCGCCGTTAGGGGGGGCGACCAAGAGACCCAGTACTTC.